These 32 T cell receptor beta chains originate from one sample sequenced in a study of CXCR3-negative and CXCR3-positive naive CD8 T cells. Libraries of TRB cDNA were made by 5' RACE and carried UMIs. With the 5' RACE reads reprocessed, TCRdb shows one record per CDR3 protein and no DNA. This table holds 100,000 to 150,000 distinct CDR3 sequences. The sample consisted of naive CXCR3- CD8+ T cells from blood. As for subset: CD45RO-CCR7+CD27+CD95- naive CD8+ T cells lacking CXCR3 (TNR3-). Receptors were obtained from a human donor in good health. Some clones in this sample may be carry-over from other donors' samples.

The rearrangement uses TRBV28 and TRBJ2-7. This CDR3 comprises 13 residues. CDR1 and CDR2 (germline): MDHEN, SYDVKM. This chain's CDR3 is CASSSPAPYEQYF.

The J gene is TRBJ1-2, the V gene TRBV5-1; checking the TCRdb D call of TRBD1 is not possible without DNA. Per the germline V gene, CDR1 is SGHRS and CDR2 is YFSETQ. CDR3 size: 12 residues. CDR3 loop: CASSLDRAGYTF.

The chain combines TRBV20-1 with TRBJ1-6. The CDR3 length is 17 residues. CDR1 and CDR2 (germline): DFQATT, SNEGSKA (reference sequence). The CDR3 sequence is CSAWGPSWPNYNSPLHF.

The rearrangement joins TRBV7-9 to TRBJ2-5; absent DNA, TCRdb's TRBD2 call cannot be checked. Germline values: CDR1 SEHNR, CDR2 FQNEAQ (reference sequence). This CDR3 has 15 residues. CDR3 amino acids: CASSLKLAGQETQYF.

The chain couples TRBV29-1 to TRBJ2-3; TCRdb lists TRBD2, though no DNA is available to test this call. The V gene's germline CDR1 is SQVTM and CDR2 ANQGSEA. This CDR3 has 15 amino acids. The CDR3 region is CSVGLADASTDTQYF.

The chain links TRBV28 to TRBJ2-7; without DNA, the TCRdb call of TRBD1 cannot be checked. CDR1 and CDR2 from the germline V gene are MDHEN and SYDVKM. The CDR3 totals 16 residues. The CDR3 loop reads CASSPFQGGGLYEQYF.

This rearrangement joins TRBV28 to TRBJ2-7; there is no DNA to check the TCRdb D call of TRBD2. Germline CDR1 reads MDHEN; CDR2 reads SYDVKM. This CDR3 is 15 amino acids long. The CDR3 spells CASRAGTSGSYEQYF.

The chain has TRBV7-9 and TRBJ1-1. In germline, CDR1 is SEHNR, CDR2 FQNEAQ (reference sequence). This CDR3 region has 15 residues. The CDR3 reads CASSPTTSENTEAFF.

The chain is built from TRBV7-8 and TRBJ2-7; TCRdb's D gene call, TRBD1, goes unchecked for lack of DNA. Looked up from germline, CDR1 is SGHVS and CDR2 is FQNEAQ. This CDR3 comprises 18 residues. CDR3: CASSLAPVTGGLWGEQYF.

The V gene is TRBV20-1, the J gene TRBJ1-6. CDR3 length equals 14 residues. Germline V gene lookup returns CDR1 DFQATT and CDR2 SNEGSKA (reference sequence). CDR3 sequence: CSARDASVDSPLHF.

The gene calls are TRBV4-1 and TRBJ1-6; TCRdb returns TRBD1, unconfirmable since there is no DNA. CDR3 size: 14 residues. Per germline, CDR1 MGHRA and CDR2 YSYEKL. CDR3 region: CASSLGRENSPLHF.

The chain joins TRBV27 to TRBJ2-3. The germline V gene encodes CDR1 MNHEY and CDR2 SMNVEV (reference sequence). This CDR3 is built from 14 residues. The CDR3 sequence: CASSLIAETDTQYF.

The chain combines TRBV28 with TRBJ2-5; TCRdb lists TRBD2, though no DNA is available to test this call. The germline V gene has CDR1 MDHEN and CDR2 SYDVKM. The CDR3 covers 16 residues. The CDR3 sequence is CASSLLGGRNQETQYF.

The rearrangement joins TRBV14 to TRBJ2-5. The CDR3 has 12 residues. CDR1 SGHDN and CDR2 FVKESK come from the germline V gene. Here the CDR3 reads CASSQSIETQYF.

The chain recombines TRBV7-2 with TRBJ2-3; TCRdb's D gene call, TRBD1, goes unchecked for lack of DNA. Germline V gene sequence: CDR1 SGHTA, CDR2 FQGNSA. CDR3 length: 16 amino acids. CDR3 residues: CASSSGTGDFTDTQYF. The whole variable domain, remainder taken from reference TRBV7-2 and TRBJ2-3, is GAGVSQSPSNKVTEKGKDVELRCDPISGHTALYWYRQSLGQGLEFLIYFQGNSAPDKSGLPSDRFSAERTGGSVSTLTIQRTQQEDSAVYLCASSSGTGDFTDTQYFGPGTRLTVL.

This chain links TRBV15 with TRBJ2-7; the D call of TRBD2 rests on TCRdb alone, since no DNA is present to check it. The CDR3 contains 16 residues. Germline V gene data show CDR1 as LNHNV and CDR2 as YYDKDF (reference sequence). The CDR3 reads CATSGPREQSSYEQYF.

The chain is built from TRBV4-1 and TRBJ2-7; TCRdb's D call, TRBD1, is unchecked because there is no DNA. Per germline, CDR1 MGHRA and CDR2 YSYEKL. CDR3 length equals 15 residues. The CDR3 sequence: CASSHPGTGVNEQYF.

The chain couples TRBV7-3 to TRBJ2-2; there is no DNA to check the TCRdb D call of TRBD2. CDR3 length: 13 amino acids. Looked up from germline, CDR1 is SGHTA and CDR2 is FQGTGA. The CDR3 loop is CASSPGGAGELFF.

The rearrangement uses TRBV13 and TRBJ2-7; TCRdb's D call, TRBD1, is unchecked because there is no DNA. Germline CDR1 and CDR2: PRHDT and FYEKMQ (reference sequence). The CDR3 has 15 amino acids. The chain's CDR3 is CASSSPGTGLGEQYF.

The rearrangement links TRBV5-1 to TRBJ2-3; there is no DNA to check the TCRdb D call of TRBD2. The CDR3 covers 15 residues. Germline CDR1 SGHRS, CDR2 YFSETQ. Here the CDR3 reads CASSLLAGSTDTQYF.

The genes are TRBV20-1 and TRBJ2-1. The CDR3 contains 13 residues. From germline, CDR1 is DFQATT and CDR2 SNEGSKA (reference sequence). CDR3 region: CSAIPGDYNEQFF.

This chain uses TRBV6-5 with TRBJ2-7. This CDR3 contains 11 residues. Per germline, CDR1 MNHEY and CDR2 SVGAGI. This chain's CDR3 is CASSHRYEQYF.

V gene TRBV12-3 or TRBV12-4 combines with J gene TRBJ1-2; TCRdb selects TRBD1, and the lack of DNA leaves this call unchecked. The CDR3 spans 12 residues. The chain's CDR3 is CASRTGSYGYTF.

V and J are TRBV4-2 and TRBJ2-2; TCRdb selects TRBD2, and the lack of DNA leaves this call unchecked. This CDR3 contains 17 residues. Germline V gives CDR1 LGHNA, CDR2 YNFKEQ. The CDR3 is CASSHPERGGLPGELFF.

The chain combines TRBV29-1 with TRBJ2-3; lacking DNA, the TRBD1 call made by TCRdb goes unchecked. CDR3 length equals 17 residues. Germline V gene lookup returns CDR1 SQVTM and CDR2 ANQGSEA. This CDR3 reads CSVPTGQHEVFPDTQYF.

V gene TRBV20-1 combines with J gene TRBJ2-3; TCRdb reports TRBD2, a call that lacks DNA to check it against. Germline-derived CDR1 and CDR2 are DFQATT and SNEGSKA (reference sequence). This CDR3 has 20 residues. CDR3 in amino acids: CSARDLLSGSGLAGGDTQYF.

CDR3 loop: CASSLGTSGLDSYEQYF. The rearrangement joins TRBV11-2 to TRBJ2-7; TCRdb returns TRBD2, unconfirmable since there is no DNA. This CDR3 spans 17 amino acids. Germline assignment: CDR1 SGHAT and CDR2 FQNNGV.

V is TRBV29-1 and J is TRBJ2-7; the TCRdb call, TRBD1, lacks DNA for checking. The CDR3 spans 14 residues. Germline V gene data show CDR1 as SQVTM and CDR2 as ANQGSEA. The CDR3 protein is CSVYGQGDTYEQYF.

This CDR3 is CASNRLAGGPSTDTQYF. This chain uses TRBV5-5 with TRBJ2-3; TCRdb gives TRBD2 as the D gene, but with no DNA this cannot be confirmed. The CDR3 loop spans 17 amino acids. Germline V CDR1 and CDR2: SGHKS, YYEKEE (reference sequence).

The rearrangement joins TRBV12-3 or TRBV12-4 to TRBJ1-6; TCRdb returns TRBD1, unconfirmable since there is no DNA. The CDR3 spans 15 residues. CDR3: CASSSGGQGQSPLHF.

This chain connects TRBV29-1 to TRBJ1-1. Germline CDR1 SQVTM, CDR2 ANQGSEA. This CDR3 region has 17 residues. The CDR3 sequence: CSVESRRSLKMNTEAFF. The full variable domain, its missing parts supplied by reference TRBV29-1 and TRBJ1-1, is SAVISQKPSRDICQRGTSLTIQCQVDSQVTMMFWYRQQPGQSLTLIATANQGSEATYESGFVIDKFPISRPNLTFSTLTVSNMSPEDSSIYLCSVESRRSLKMNTEAFFGQGTRLTVV.

The CDR3 here is CASSIGRSEQYF. The rearrangement links TRBV28 to TRBJ2-7; TCRdb's D gene call, TRBD2, goes unchecked for lack of DNA. Germline loops: CDR1 MDHEN, CDR2 SYDVKM. CDR3 length: 12 residues.